This is a list of T cell receptor beta chains from one sample in a study of Ad26.COV2.S vaccination and SARS-CoV-2 variants. This table comes from immunoSEQ multiplex PCR, and its TCRdb copy is limited to in-frame clones, with some not included. The repertoire holds about 350,000 clones, roughly 90% seen once, with 6.4% in the top ten. The sequencing used peripheral blood, collected in a trial of Ad26.COV2.S vaccine versus placebo. The source of these receptors is a person between 18 and 65 years old who received the Ad26.COV2.S COVID-19 vaccine or a placebo. Both conserved end residues are part of each CDR3. D genes are given only for firm matches. Only part of the rows carry a size: once, few, many, or a class if the clone is expanded.

DNA: TGTGCCAGCAGCTTAACTCCCTACGAGCAGTACTTC
CDR3: CASSLTPYEQYF
V: TRBV7-9
J: TRBJ2-7
D: .
size: .

DNA: TGTGCCAGCAGCTTATCTCTGGCGGATCGAATTAATGAGCAGTTCTTC
CDR3: CASSLSLADRINEQFF
V: TRBV7-2
J: TRBJ2-1
D: .
size: .

DNA: TGTGCCAGCAGTGAAGGGGGGCAGGGGGCCACTGAAGCTTTCTTT
CDR3: CASSEGGQGATEAFF
V: TRBV2
J: TRBJ1-1
D: TRBD1
size: .

DNA: TGTGCCAGCAGTTACTACCTAAGGGGAAATAGCAATCAGCCCCAGCATTTT
CDR3: CASSYYLRGNSNQPQHF
V: TRBV28
J: TRBJ1-5
D: .
size: .

DNA: TGTGCCAGCAGCCCCAGCGGGAGGGGTCGTAATGAGCAGTTCTTC
CDR3: CASSPSGRGRNEQFF
V: TRBV11-2
J: TRBJ2-1
D: TRBD2
size: .

DNA: TGTGCCAGTAGTGTCTACAGGGGTGGCTACACCTTC
CDR3: CASSVYRGGYTF
V: TRBV19
J: TRBJ1-2
D: TRBD1
size: .

DNA: TGCAGTGCTAGTTCTGCAGGGCCGGCGAGGGAGCTGTTTTTT
CDR3: CSASSAGPARELFF
V: TRBV20-1
J: TRBJ2-2
D: .
size: .

DNA: TGTGCCAGCAGCCGGAATGTGGGGTATAGTCATCCCAATAACTATGGCTACACCTTC
CDR3: CASSRNVGYSHPNNYGYTF
V: TRBV14
J: TRBJ1-2
D: .
size: .

DNA: TGTGCCAGCAGTTCGGGACTCAGCTCCTACAATGAGCAGTTCTTC
CDR3: CASSSGLSSYNEQFF
V: TRBV27
J: TRBJ2-1
D: .
size: .

DNA: TGTGCCAGCAGCTTAGACTACAGGGGAAGTCGGGCTTTCTTT
CDR3: CASSLDYRGSRAFF
V: TRBV7-9
J: TRBJ1-1
D: TRBD1
size: .

DNA: TGTGCCAGCAGCTTAGGAGCAGGGGTAAGCGGAGATACGCAGTATTTT
CDR3: CASSLGAGVSGDTQYF
V: TRBV7-2
J: TRBJ2-3
D: .
size: .

DNA: TGTGCCTGGAGTGTTCCGGGGCCCCCCTACGAGCAGTACTTC
CDR3: CAWSVPGPPYEQYF
V: TRBV30
J: TRBJ2-7
D: .
size: .

DNA: TGTGCCACCAGCAACTTGAACACTGAAGCTTTCTTT
CDR3: CATSNLNTEAFF
V: TRBV15
J: TRBJ1-1
D: .
size: .

DNA: TGCGCCAGCAGCCAAGAAAACCGGGACAGGGGACTCTATGGCTACACCTTC
CDR3: CASSQENRDRGLYGYTF
V: TRBV4-1
J: TRBJ1-2
D: TRBD1
size: .

DNA: TGTGCCTGGAGTCCCCTTGGACAGGGGGAGGCCCAGTACTTC
CDR3: CAWSPLGQGEAQYF
V: TRBV30
J: TRBJ2-5
D: TRBD1
size: .

DNA: TGTGCCAGCAGCTTGCACCACCGCGGGAGTCGGGAGGAGCAGTTCTTC
CDR3: CASSLHHRGSREEQFF
V: TRBV7-6
J: TRBJ2-1
D: TRBD2
size: .

DNA: TGTGCCAGCAGCCACCTAAATACGGACTATGGCTACACCTTC
CDR3: CASSHLNTDYGYTF
V: TRBV5-8
J: TRBJ1-2
D: .
size: .

DNA: TGTGCCAGCAGTCGGACTAGCGGGCCCTACGAGCAGTACTTC
CDR3: CASSRTSGPYEQYF
V: TRBV28
J: TRBJ2-7
D: TRBD2
size: .

DNA: TGTGCCTGGAGTTTCCGGGGGGACCCATTCTACGAGCAGTACTTC
CDR3: CAWSFRGDPFYEQYF
V: TRBV30
J: TRBJ2-7
D: TRBD2
size: .

DNA: TGTGCCAGCAGCTCCGACGTCTGGACAGGGGCTGCCAGCGGCTACACCTTC
CDR3: CASSSDVWTGAASGYTF
V: TRBV5-6
J: TRBJ1-2
D: TRBD1
size: .

DNA: TGTGCCTGGTTTCCGGGACTGTCGGTGGGAACCTATGGCTACACCTTC
CDR3: CAWFPGLSVGTYGYTF
V: TRBV30
J: TRBJ1-2
D: .
size: .

DNA: TGTGCCAGCAGCTTAGGGTCGGCCGGGAGCAATGAGCAGTTCTTC
CDR3: CASSLGSAGSNEQFF
V: TRBV7-9
J: TRBJ2-1
D: .
size: .

DNA: TGTGCCAGCAGTCGTCCCACGAGCGGGAGTTTGAATGAGCAGTTCTTC
CDR3: CASSRPTSGSLNEQFF
V: TRBV5-6
J: TRBJ2-1
D: TRBD2
size: .

DNA: TGTGCCAGCAGCCAATACGGCGGAAACACCATATATTTT
CDR3: CASSQYGGNTIYF
V: TRBV3-1/TRBV3-2
J: TRBJ1-3
D: .
size: .

DNA: TGTGCCAGCAGCTTGGTCCAGGGGGTCACCGGGGAGCTGTTTTTT
CDR3: CASSLVQGVTGELFF
V: TRBV5-4
J: TRBJ2-2
D: TRBD1
size: .

DNA: TGTGCCAGCAGCGTAGGTGTAGCATCCTACGAGCAGTACTTC
CDR3: CASSVGVASYEQYF
V: TRBV9
J: TRBJ2-7
D: .
size: .

DNA: TGTGCCAGCAGCCTACGACGGGGCACCGGGGAGCTGTTTTTT
CDR3: CASSLRRGTGELFF
V: TRBV7-9
J: TRBJ2-2
D: .
size: .

DNA: TGTGCCAGCAGCCTCGACAGGGGGGTCGAGACCCAGTACTTC
CDR3: CASSLDRGVETQYF
V: TRBV27
J: TRBJ2-5
D: TRBD1
size: .

DNA: TGCGCCAGCAGCCAACCACAGGGGTTCCACGAGCAGTACTTC
CDR3: CASSQPQGFHEQYF
V: TRBV4-1
J: TRBJ2-7
D: TRBD1
size: few